The clone carrying this T cell receptor beta chain was observed a handful of times. What it binds is unknown. This specimen comes from a study of Graves' ophthalmopathy and Graves' hyperthyroidism. The study's findings and limits: Blood repertoires reportedly contained most expanded thyroid clonotypes above 0.001 frequency.

Germline assignment: CDR1 DFQATT and CDR2 SNEGSKA (reference sequence). The CDR3 totals 14 residues. V gave up 5 bases and J gave up 0 bases, with 13 bases separating them. Stable hyperthyroidism meant no progression to ophthalmopathy within 18 months of follow-up. Newly diagnosed, the hyperthyroidism patients had under 2 months' duration and were aged 18 to 65. If patients had other autoimmune diseases, uncontrolled infections, pregnancy or lactation, they were excluded. TCR beta CDR3 regions were amplified from RNA transcripts. HTBI-primed RT-PCR formed the first round, and a multiplex PCR formed the second. TCRdb recomputed calls from the multiplex PCR reads with MiXCR, one row per CDR3 protein. The table lists some 350,000 distinct CDR3 sequences, approximately 18% of them singletons, with 2.4% in the top ten.

Material: peripheral blood. This clonotype originated in an adult woman with stable Graves' hyperthyroidism. V usage is TRBV20-1 and J usage is TRBJ1-1; D might be TRBD1 (6 bases). CDR3 residues: CSALWTVMNTEAFF. In DNA form, the CDR3 reads TGCAGTGCTCTATGGACAGTCATGAACACTGAAGCTTTCTTT.